This passage covers 27 T cell receptor beta chains from one sample sequenced in a study of shared clonotypes between healthy human individuals. Sequencing was performed with immunoSEQ multiplex PCR; in TCRdb, only in-frame clones are kept and a portion is missing. The sample consists of approximately 1,500,000 clones, around 98% of them appearing once. Specimen: naive CD4+ T cells sorted from blood. As for subset: CD45RA+ positively selected. The receptors here all came from a man between 25 and 39 years old in good health.

This sequence joins TRBV5-4 and TRBJ2-7; D gene uncertain. Trimming took 4 bases from V and 3 from J, leaving 8 bases between them. CDR1 is SGHNT, CDR2 YYREEE, per germline (reference sequence). The length of the CDR3 is 12 residues. CDR3 nucleotide sequence: TGTGCCAGCAGCCATGCCAACTACGAGCAGTACTTC. Translating it yields CASSHANYEQYF.

This chain links TRBV10-3 with TRBJ2-3; D may be TRBD1 (5 bases). This CDR3 has 14 residues. Per the germline V gene, CDR1 is ENHRY and CDR2 is SYGVKD. V dropped 4 bases and J dropped 5 bases, with 13 bases sitting between them. CDR3 protein: CAISGKGPGDTQYF. The CDR3 DNA sequence: TGTGCCATCAGTGGCAAGGGGCCGGGAGATACGCAGTATTTT.

The chain joins TRBV5-6 to TRBJ2-4; 9 nucleotides line up with TRBD1. There are 14 residues in the CDR3. V was clipped by 4 bases and J by 2 bases; unmatched bases: 1. The V gene's germline CDR1 is SGHDT and CDR2 YYEEEE. The CDR3 DNA is TGTGCCAGCAGCGGGACAGGGACCAAAAACATTCAGTACTTC. It yields the protein CASSGTGTKNIQYF.

This clone was seen a single time. This chain links TRBV5-6 with TRBJ2-7; 8 bases fit TRBD2. The V and J ends lost 4 bases and 4 bases, in that order; junction bases with no gene match: 7. The CDR3 is 14 amino acids. CDR1 SGHDT and CDR2 YYEEEE come from the germline V gene. The CDR3 is CASSLGRVLYEQYF. The CDR3 DNA reads as TGTGCCAGCAGCCTCGGGAGGGTTTTATACGAGCAGTACTTC.

This clone appeared once. This sequence joins TRBV7-9 and TRBJ2-3, with a tentative D call TRBD2 (6 bases). The CDR3 runs 16 residues. CDR1 is SEHNR, CDR2 FQNEAQ, per germline (reference sequence). Trimming cost V 6 bases and J 3 bases, with 19 bases left between them. CDR3 sequence: CASRGRWDLTTDTQYF. CDR3 in DNA: TGTGCCAGCAGGGGCCGCTGGGACTTGACAACAGATACGCAGTATTTT. Complete variable domain (other parts from reference TRBV7-9 and TRBJ2-3): DTGVSQNPRHKITKRGQNVTFRCDPISEHNRLYWYRQTLGQGPEFLTYFQNEAQLEKSRLLSDRFSAERPKGSFSTLEIQRTEQGDSAMYLCASRGRWDLTTDTQYFGPGTRLTVL.

The chain links TRBV27 to TRBJ2-2, with TRBD1 as a possible D gene (5 bases). This CDR3 has 16 residues. Germline V lookup: CDR1 MNHEY, CDR2 SMNVEV (reference sequence). The V gene lost 2 bases and the J gene lost 3 bases, with 13 bases spanning the gap. The CDR3 spells CASSLKRGLDTGELFF. CDR3 sequence (DNA): TGTGCCAGCAGTTTAAAAAGGGGATTGGACACCGGGGAGCTGTTTTTT.

This sequence joins TRBV25-1 and TRBJ2-4; either TRBD1 or TRBD2 may supply D (5 bases each). V gave up 10 bases and J gave up 8 bases, with 15 bases separating them. The CDR3 sequence is 12 residues long. The germline V gene has CDR1 MGHDK and CDR2 SYGVNS. The CDR3 reads CATSRGADIQYF. The CDR3 bases are TGTGCCACCAGCCGAGGGGCTGACATTCAGTACTTC.

The J gene is TRBJ1-5, the V gene TRBV5-1; the D is unclear. CDR3 length: 13 residues. The germline V and J ends were trimmed by 4 bases and 0 bases, with 5 bases remaining between them. Germline V gene lookup returns CDR1 SGHRS and CDR2 YFSETQ. The CDR3 sequence: CASSKNSNQPQHF. CDR3 sequence (DNA): TGCGCCAGCAGCAAGAATAGCAATCAGCCCCAGCATTTT.

Note on this clone: The identical CDR3 is also encoded by other nucleotide sequences in the sample. This chain connects TRBV5-1 to TRBJ2-1; 10 bases line up with TRBD2. Looked up from germline, CDR1 is SGHRS and CDR2 is YFSETQ. After removal of 0 bases from V and 6 bases from J, the junction contained 3 bases not matched to a gene. CDR3 length equals 15 residues. The CDR3 reads CASSLELAGGNEQFF. CDR3 nucleotide sequence: TGCGCCAGCAGCTTGGAGTTAGCGGGGGGCAATGAGCAGTTCTTC. The full variable domain, with the rest looked up from reference TRBV5-1 and TRBJ2-1, is KAGVTQTPRYLIKTRGQQVTLSCSPISGHRSVSWYQQTPGQGLQFLFEYFSETQRNKGNFPGRFSGRQFSNSRSEMNVSTLELGDSALYLCASSLELAGGNEQFFGPGTRLTVL.

For this clone: At the DNA level, this CDR3 is encoded by other sequences in the same sample as well. This chain links TRBV7-9 with TRBJ2-5; D is possibly TRBD1 (6 bases). The CDR3 contains 13 residues. Germline loops: CDR1 SEHNR, CDR2 FQNEAQ (reference sequence). The V and J ends lost 0 bases and 4 bases respectively, with 6 bases between them. The CDR3 DNA sequence: TGTGCCAGCAGCTTAGCAGGGGGAGAGACCCAGTACTTC. This codes for CASSLAGGETQYF. Complete variable domain (other parts from reference TRBV7-9 and TRBJ2-5): DTGVSQNPRHKITKRGQNVTFRCDPISEHNRLYWYRQTLGQGPEFLTYFQNEAQLEKSRLLSDRFSAERPKGSFSTLEIQRTEQGDSAMYLCASSLAGGETQYFGPGTRLLVL.

The chain has TRBV27 and TRBJ2-7; TRBD1 aligns across 7 bases. The CDR3 has 14 amino acids. Germline CDR1 is MNHEY and CDR2 is SMNVEV (reference sequence). With 5 bases clipped from V and 5 bases from J, the junction kept 9 bases outside the gene matches. CDR3 DNA sequence: TGTGCCAGCAGTCGCCGACAGGGTCGGAACGAGCAGTACTTC. Protein: CASSRRQGRNEQYF.

In the case of this clone: Other DNA sequences in the same sample also yield this CDR3. The chain recombines TRBV28 with TRBJ1-2, with TRBD1 as a possible D gene (6 bases). V was trimmed by 6 bases and J by 2 bases, leaving 7 bases between them. Germline V gene lookup returns CDR1 MDHEN and CDR2 SYDVKM. The CDR3 spans 12 residues. The CDR3 sequence is CASSQGNYGYTF. The DNA of the CDR3 is TGTGCCAGCAGCCAGGGGAACTATGGCTACACCTTC.

V usage is TRBV5-6 and J usage is TRBJ2-7; 11 bases agree with TRBD1. CDR3 length equals 13 residues. V trimming: 3 bases; J trimming: 9 bases; junction bases outside the gene matches: 5. Germline assignment: CDR1 SGHDT and CDR2 YYEEEE. DNA of the CDR3: TGTGCCAGCAGCTCAGGACAGGGGGCGCCGCAGTACTTC. Amino acids: CASSSGQGAPQYF.

This chain connects TRBV5-1 to TRBJ2-5; unclear D gene. V lost 4 bases, J lost 2 bases, and 12 bases lay in between. CDR3 length: 14 residues. Germline assignment: CDR1 SGHRS and CDR2 YFSETQ. The CDR3 is CASSNVLLQETQYF. The CDR3 region has the DNA TGCGCCAGCAGCAACGTCCTACTTCAAGAGACCCAGTACTTC.

The chain combines TRBV7-2 with TRBJ2-1; D perhaps matches TRBD2 (5 bases). Trimming pared 2 bases from V and 2 bases from J, leaving 22 bases between. This CDR3 comprises 19 residues. Germline CDR1 is SGHTA and CDR2 is FQGNSA. CDR3 nucleotide sequence: TGTGCCAGCAGCTTATTGGCGCGGACTTTACCGGGTCCCTACAATGAGCAGTTCTTC. As protein: CASSLLARTLPGPYNEQFF.

The V and J genes are TRBV28 and TRBJ2-3, with 9 positions matching TRBD1. Germline CDR1 and CDR2: MDHEN and SYDVKM. J gave up 4 bases and V 5 bases, and 10 bases lay outside the gene matches. There are 16 residues in the CDR3. The CDR3 DNA follows: TGTGCCAGCAGTAAACCGCCGGGACAGGGCCCAGATACGCAGTATTTT. Translated, it gives CASSKPPGQGPDTQYF. Variable domain in full (rest from reference TRBV28 and TRBJ2-3): DVKVTQSSRYLVKRTGEKVFLECVQDMDHENMFWYRQDPGLGLRLIYFSYDVKMKEKGDIPEGYSVSREKKERFSLILESASTNQTSMYLCASSKPPGQGPDTQYFGPGTRLTVL.

This chain uses TRBV6-5 with TRBJ2-3; 12 bases agree with TRBD2. Germline CDR1 MNHEY, CDR2 SVGAGI. V lost 6 bases, J lost 11 bases, and 9 bases stayed unmatched. This CDR3 region has 14 residues. The CDR3 region has the DNA TGTGCCAGCAGCTCTAGCGGGAGGGCCTACGAGCAGTATTTT. Translated: CASSSSGRAYEQYF.

This chain joins TRBV18 and TRBJ2-5, with no clear D. CDR3 length equals 14 residues. From germline, CDR1 is KGHSH and CDR2 LQKENI. With 1 base removed from V and 3 bases from J, the gap between germline ends came to 9 bases. This chain's CDR3 is CASSPRPREETQYF. The CDR3 bases are TGTGCCAGCTCACCACGTCCACGAGAAGAGACCCAGTACTTC.

This chain connects TRBV7-2 to TRBJ2-7; D perhaps matches TRBD1 (5 bases). Germline CDR1 SGHTA, CDR2 FQGNSA. V lost 4 bases and J 4 bases, leaving 17 bases between the germline ends. The CDR3 has 15 residues. CDR3 sequence (DNA): TGTGCCAGCAGCTCCCCTGTTGGCAGGGCTTACGAGCAGTACTTC. Protein sequence: CASSSPVGRAYEQYF.

The chain joins TRBV7-9 to TRBJ2-7, with D possibly matching TRBD1 (6 bases). Germline V gene data show CDR1 as SEHNR and CDR2 as FQNEAQ (reference sequence). The CDR3 extends over 14 amino acids. V was clipped by 8 bases and J by 5 bases, with 19 bases between them. In nucleotides, the CDR3 is TGTGCCAGCCCGAGGACAGAGAGGGCCAACGAGCAGTACTTC. Residues: CASPRTERANEQYF.

The chain links TRBV27 to TRBJ2-7, with 9 bases aligning to TRBD2. CDR1 and CDR2 from the germline V gene are MNHEY and SMNVEV (reference sequence). After removal of 3 bases from V and 4 bases from J, the junction contained 7 bases not matched to a gene. The CDR3 totals 15 residues. CDR3: CASSFSGRWSYEQYF. DNA of the CDR3: TGTGCCAGCAGTTTTAGCGGGAGATGGAGTTACGAGCAGTACTTC.

V usage is TRBV11-2 and J usage is TRBJ2-7; perhaps TRBD1 as D (6 bases). The germline CDR1 and CDR2 sequences are SGHAT and FQNNGV. The V end was cut by 8 bases, the J end by 2 bases, with 7 bases between. This CDR3 spans 11 amino acids. CDR3 residues: CASHRAYEQYF. In DNA, the CDR3 is TGTGCCAGCCACAGGGCCTACGAGCAGTACTTC. Full variable domain (missing parts from reference TRBV11-2 and TRBJ2-7): EAGVAQSPRYKIIEKRQSVAFWCNPISGHATLYWYQQILGQGPKLLIQFQNNGVVDDSQLPKDRFSAERLKGVDSTLKIQPAKLEDSAVYLCASHRAYEQYFGPGTRLTVT.

The chain uses TRBV5-4 and TRBJ2-5; 8 nucleotides agree with TRBD1. The ends lost 4 bases at V and 2 bases at J; junction bases unmatched: 7. CDR1 is SGHNT, CDR2 YYREEE, per germline (reference sequence). There are 15 residues in the CDR3. CDR3 nucleotide sequence: TGTGCCAGCAGCCGGACAGGGAACCTTCAAGAGACCCAGTACTTC. Its translation: CASSRTGNLQETQYF. Full variable domain (outside the CDR3, taken from reference TRBV5-4 and TRBJ2-5): ETGVTQSPTHLIKTRGQQVTLRCSSQSGHNTVSWYQQALGQGPQFIFQYYREEENGRGNFPPRFSGLQFPNYSSELNVNALELDDSALYLCASSRTGNLQETQYFGPGTRLLVL.

The chain uses TRBV10-3 and TRBJ1-3, with 7 bases matching TRBD1. CDR1 ENHRY and CDR2 SYGVKD come from the germline V gene. The CDR3 runs 16 residues. Trimming removed 4 bases from V and 1 base from J; junction bases left unmatched: 7. CDR3 in DNA: TGTGCCATCAGTGGATGGACAGGTCTTTCTGGAAACACCATATATTTT. It yields the protein CAISGWTGLSGNTIYF.

The chain couples TRBV7-8 to TRBJ2-1; D ambiguous. This CDR3 contains 14 residues. V lost 3 bases, J lost 5 bases, and 11 bases lay in between. Germline CDR1 reads SGHVS; CDR2 reads FQNEAQ. CDR3 amino acids: CASSFSELNNEQFF. For the CDR3, the DNA is TGTGCCAGCAGCTTCTCCGAACTGAACAATGAGCAGTTCTTC.

This chain connects TRBV18 to TRBJ2-2; D gene ambiguous. The germline gives CDR1 KGHSH, CDR2 LQKENI. This CDR3 contains 15 residues. V was clipped by 0 bases and J by 1 base, with 6 bases between them. The CDR3 protein is CASSPPMRNTGELFF. As DNA, the CDR3 is TGTGCCAGCTCACCACCGATGCGGAACACCGGGGAGCTGTTTTTT.

This clone was seen just once. The chain uses TRBV10-2 and TRBJ2-2, with 9 bases identical to TRBD1. CDR3 length: 13 amino acids. Germline trimming cut 11 bases from V and 6 bases from J; bases unmatched to any gene: 7. CDR1 is WSHSY, CDR2 SAAADI, per germline. CDR3 loop: CAGKQGAAGELFF. The CDR3 DNA reads TGCGCCGGCAAACAGGGGGCGGCCGGGGAGCTGTTTTTT.